This TCR beta chain comes out of a study of cytomegalovirus exposure and HLA in healthy donors (TCRdb year 2017). Regarding the research as a whole: According to an earlier analysis of a few hundred of the donors, about 179 million T cells yielded 117 million unique TCR beta sequences and roughly 280 Gb of sequence data. Approximately 310 gigabases of sequencing data and around 88 million unique TCR sequences made up an early release that covered 500 to 650 HLA-typed donors. Among the approximately 430 genotyped donors, approximately 82% belonged to the genetic ancestry cluster associated with self-reported Caucasian donors. The study aimed to test whether cataloging public T cell receptors could reveal signatures of past pathogen exposure. The study used immunosequencing to profile the T cell repertoires of some 600 subjects and linked those repertoires to cytomegalovirus serostatus. A separate validation cohort of roughly 130 different subjects was used in addition to the approximately 670-subject first cohort. High-throughput TCR immunosequencing, statistical association of individual TCRs with disease status, and machine learning were combined to predict cytomegalovirus infection status. In a later analysis, previously published TCR beta repertoires from 666 donors were re-analyzed and high-resolution HLA genotyping was added so that TCR occurrence patterns could be studied. Rather than using new phenotypic data, the later analysis identified candidate immune exposures from TCR beta sequences and from how often those sequences occurred across donors. To decide whether each TCR beta V gene segment behaved as functional or pseudogenic, an earlier analysis of some 600 of the donors relied on high-throughput TCR beta sequencing. Donor age, sex, ethnicity and CMV serostatus were compiled alongside the repertoire data. Genome-wide SNP genotypes for about three fifths of the 666 donors were used in a later genetic analysis, which treated that subset as a discovery cohort. All discovery cohort repertoires had been generated on a single sequencing platform. Both class I and class II loci were covered by HLA typing, at four-digit resolution. The number of typed donors differed by locus: roughly 629-630 for A, B, C, DRB1 and DQB1; 500 to 550 for DQA1; 600 to 610 for DPA1; and 450 to 480 for DPB1. Several DR-DQ haplotypes were handled as single units for association and clustering, since linkage in the cohort was strong. Across some 400 genotyped donors of the cohort, an average of about 250,000 unique TCR beta nucleotide sequences per donor were sequenced, and 15% to 20% of those sequences were non-productive. Overall study results and their limits: Several of the top co-occurrence clusters appeared to be linked to parvovirus B19, influenza, CMV and Epstein-Barr virus, according to a later analysis. The cohort was sequenced for TCR beta chains only, and without alpha or paired-chain data the features that could be detected were limited. Because counts were too low, some 17 rarely observed V segments, including chromosome 9 orphons, were left out of the earlier analysis of 587 of the donors. A further reported finding was that TCR beta sequences accurately predicted the HLA-A and HLA-B alleles for most subjects in the first cohort. An earlier analysis of around 500 of the donors showed that most TCR beta V segments appeared in productive rearrangements either about 87% or about 30% of the time, which broadly matched IMGT annotations. The authors suggested that the approach could potentially be extended to other disease states and immunological phenotypes. An association between a missense DCLRE1C variant and V-gene and J-gene trimming of TCR beta chains was found in a later genetic analysis and replicated in an independent cohort. In vitro tests confirmed that a few of the cytomegalovirus-associated TCR beta chains recognize cytomegalovirus antigens. Compared with equally common non-associated chains, HLA-associated TCR beta chains in a later analysis were more clonally expanded and had lower generation probabilities. A total of around 150 TCR beta chains were listed by the study as associated with cytomegalovirus. In a later genetic analysis, fewer N-insertions in productive TCRs were reported among donors in an Asian-associated ancestry cluster than the approximately 630-donor mean. In a later analysis, TCR association rates were found to vary across HLA loci, with the most associated TCRs seen for DRB1 alleles and the fewest for HLA-C alleles. Correlated functional status among segregating V segments might be attributable to linkage disequilibrium, but an unknown experimental factor could not be ruled out. Most CMV-associated TCR beta chains appeared to be HLA-restricted in a later analysis, and the HLA associations seemed to be driven largely by CMV exposure. When HLA alleles, especially DR and DQ, strongly co-occurred, TCR associations were difficult to assign to individual alleles. The sequencing pipeline was judged likely to have produced a cluster of highly shared sequence variants as a technical artifact. A later analysis associated 15,000 to 20,000 TCR beta sequences with specific HLA alleles at a false discovery rate of 0.05. Cytomegalovirus status was reported to be diagnosed by the classifier with high specificity and sensitivity in both the original and validation cohorts. Roughly uniform sequencing depth across donors was assumed in presence/absence analyses, although this assumption may not hold. Across donors, most TCR sequences were observed very rarely, whereas some public TCRs were present in many individuals. Because the 87-base-pair reads could not distinguish some IMGT-functional V segments, including TRBV6-2 and TRBV6-3, those segments were excluded. The only immune exposure information available for the cohort was CMV serostatus. Because HLA typing was missing for some donors at each locus, association tests included only the typed subset.

In regard to this clone: Its antigen remains undetermined. Per-base qualities were not stored, and no clone one base away is much larger.

Looking up the germline V gene (reference sequence) yields CDR1 SEHNR and CDR2 FQNEAQ. The CDR3 has 16 amino acids, counting the end cysteine and phenylalanine. Only the CDR3 region is kept as DNA, spanning 48 bases read in frame from base 1. The junction carries 24 bases between V and J, which are trimmed by 10 bases and 6 bases respectively. Libraries were built with the immunoSEQ multiplex PCR assay. A mixture of 60 forward primers for TCR Vbeta segments and 13 reverse primers for TCR Jbeta segments was used in the multiplex PCR. A multiplex PCR assay on genomic DNA amplified the CDR3 region of rearranged TCR beta genes. Amplified TCR beta libraries were sequenced as 87-base-pair reads on the Illumina HiSeq System. The original pipeline was this. A later analysis counted tens of millions of unique TCR beta chains across the 500 to 850 repertoires, and some 11 million of these chains were shared by at least two donors. To remove PCR and sequencing errors, raw reads were error-corrected and collapsed into unique sequences using a nearest-neighbor algorithm that merged closely related sequences. To assign V, D and J gene segments, CDR3 sequences were aligned to IMGT reference sequences. For a sequence to be retained, a match of at least six nucleotides to both a V gene segment and a J gene segment was required. Rearrangements were called productive when the CDR3 lacked stop codons and stayed in frame with V and J; all others were non-productive. Following IMGT convention, CDR3 was defined as the stretch from the second conserved V-encoded cysteine to the conserved J-encoded phenylalanine. The earlier analysis of roughly 590 of the donors excluded any sequence lacking an unambiguous match to a single V gene segment. An earlier analysis of under 750 of the donors called V segments functional above 56.7% productive rearrangements and segregating when the between-donor standard deviation exceeded 5%. To diagnose cytomegalovirus status from the catalog of TCR beta chain sequences, a statistical classification framework was built. A later analysis assigned V and J genes by comparing TCR nucleotide sequences with IMGT/GENE-DB human TR gene sequences. A later analysis assigned CDR3 sequences and most-parsimonious VDJ recombination scenarios with the TCRdist pipeline. In a later analysis, each TCR beta chain was defined by its CDR3 amino acid sequence together with its V-gene family, and reads without a unique V-gene family were excluded. As a way to deal with suspected cross-contamination and a sequencing artifact, a later analysis dropped nearly 600 nucleotide sequences that were highly shared and had low generation probability. In a later analysis, a clonal expansion index was calculated for each public chain from normalized within-repertoire ranks of inferred template counts. A later analysis computed generation probabilities with a VDJ recombination model fitted to out-of-frame rearrangements, and checked the results against IGoR. In a later analysis, TCR-TCR, TCR-HLA and TCR-CMV co-occurrence was scored with hypergeometric tests, and a repertoire-size bias correction was applied to TCR pairs. To estimate false discovery rates, a later analysis permuted the HLA or CMV assignments 20 times. In a later analysis, co-occurring TCRs were grouped using DBSCAN, with TCRdist sequence similarity added in when clustering inside HLA-allele-positive subsets. Repertoires with fewer than 30,000 or more than 120,000 public chains were left out of co-occurrence clustering, as were about 5 repertoires with anomalous nucleotide sharing. What TCRdb holds here is the immuneACCESS table cut down to in-frame rearrangements. Part of the clones is not present; checked against another copy, under half of the missing clones reflect an unresolved V gene, and the others are unexplained. V and J calls and clone size are given by that table; D and trimming were obtained from the DNA. For this sample the table gives about 120,000 clones, of which roughly 80% were detected only once. 8.8% of the sample comes from the top ten.

The cohort consisted of 600 to 700 healthy bone marrow donors. All cohort members were sampled while nominally healthy, although unrecorded immune exposures were likely present. The donor was CMV seropositive and was included in the group of some 290 seropositive cohort members. Every donor gave a peripheral blood sample, and the peripheral blood mononuclear cells from that sample were used for TCR beta sequencing. The Qiagen DNeasy Blood Extraction Kit was used to extract genomic DNA from the blood cell samples. This sequence was found in a female donor in good health and CMV-seropositive. Sample: PBMCs. The chain links TRBV7-9 with TRBJ2-2; the D segment could be TRBD1, given 6 matching bases. The nucleotide sequence reads as follows: TGTGCCACCTGGGGTCTCAGGGGAAAAAGTCCCGGGGAGCTGTTTTTT. This gives the protein CATWGLRGKSPGELFF.